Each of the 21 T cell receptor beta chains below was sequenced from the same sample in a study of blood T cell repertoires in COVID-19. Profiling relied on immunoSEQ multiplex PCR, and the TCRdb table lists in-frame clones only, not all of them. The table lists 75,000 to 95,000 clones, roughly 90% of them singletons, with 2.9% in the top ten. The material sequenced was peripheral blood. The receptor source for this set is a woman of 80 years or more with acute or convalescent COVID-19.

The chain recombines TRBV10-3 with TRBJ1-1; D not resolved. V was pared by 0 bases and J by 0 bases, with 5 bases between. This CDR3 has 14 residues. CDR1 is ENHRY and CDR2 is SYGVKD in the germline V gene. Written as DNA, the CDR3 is TGTGCCATCAGTGAGTCGAGCCTGAACACTGAAGCTTTCTTT. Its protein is CAISESSLNTEAFF.

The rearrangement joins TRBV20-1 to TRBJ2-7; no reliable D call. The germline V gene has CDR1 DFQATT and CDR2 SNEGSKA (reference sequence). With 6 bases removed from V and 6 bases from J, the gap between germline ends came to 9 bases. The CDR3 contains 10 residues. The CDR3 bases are TGCAGTGCCACGCTGGCCGAGCAGTACTTC. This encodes CSATLAEQYF.

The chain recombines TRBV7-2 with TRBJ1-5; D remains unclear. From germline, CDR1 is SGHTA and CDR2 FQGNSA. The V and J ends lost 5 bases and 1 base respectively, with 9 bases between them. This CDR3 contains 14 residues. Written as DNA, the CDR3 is TGTGCCAGCAGCGCTACCCCAAGCAATCAGCCCCAGCATTTT. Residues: CASSATPSNQPQHF.

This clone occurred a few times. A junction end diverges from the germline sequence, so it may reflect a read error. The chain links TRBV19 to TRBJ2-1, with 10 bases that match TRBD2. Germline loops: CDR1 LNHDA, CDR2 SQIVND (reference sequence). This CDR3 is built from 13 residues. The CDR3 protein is CACRTSGNNEQFF. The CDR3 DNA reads TGTGCCTGTAGAACTAGCGGGAACAATGAGCAGTTCTTC.

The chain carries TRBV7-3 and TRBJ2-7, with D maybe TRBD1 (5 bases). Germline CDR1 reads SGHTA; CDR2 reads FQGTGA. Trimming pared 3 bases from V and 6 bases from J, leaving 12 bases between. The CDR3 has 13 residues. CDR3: CASSFDRKGEQYF. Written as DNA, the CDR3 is TGTGCCAGCAGCTTTGACAGAAAGGGCGAGCAGTACTTC.

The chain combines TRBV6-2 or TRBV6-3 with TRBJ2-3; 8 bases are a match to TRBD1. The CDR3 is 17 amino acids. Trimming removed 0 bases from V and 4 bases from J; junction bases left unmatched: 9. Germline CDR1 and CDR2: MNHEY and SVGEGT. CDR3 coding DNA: TGTGCCAGCAGTTACTCTGTATCAGGGGGCAGCGCAGATACGCAGTATTTT. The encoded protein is CASSYSVSGGSADTQYF.

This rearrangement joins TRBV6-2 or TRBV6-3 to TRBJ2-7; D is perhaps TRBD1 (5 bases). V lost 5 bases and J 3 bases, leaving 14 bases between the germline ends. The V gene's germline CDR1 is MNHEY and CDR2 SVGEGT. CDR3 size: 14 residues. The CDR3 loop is CASSTFSRDYEQYF. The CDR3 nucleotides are TGTGCCAGCAGTACTTTTAGCAGGGACTACGAGCAGTACTTC.

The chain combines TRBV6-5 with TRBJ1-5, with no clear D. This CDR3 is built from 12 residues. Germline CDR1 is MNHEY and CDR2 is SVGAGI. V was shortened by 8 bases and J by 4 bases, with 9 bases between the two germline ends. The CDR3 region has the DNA TGTGCCAGCCTCTCGGGGAATCAGCCCCAGCATTTT. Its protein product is CASLSGNQPQHF.

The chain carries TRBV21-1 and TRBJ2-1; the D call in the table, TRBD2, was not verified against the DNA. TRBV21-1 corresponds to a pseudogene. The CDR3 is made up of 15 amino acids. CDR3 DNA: TGTGCCAGCAGCAAAGAACTAGCGGACTACAATGAGCAGTTCTTC. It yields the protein CASSKELADYNEQFF.

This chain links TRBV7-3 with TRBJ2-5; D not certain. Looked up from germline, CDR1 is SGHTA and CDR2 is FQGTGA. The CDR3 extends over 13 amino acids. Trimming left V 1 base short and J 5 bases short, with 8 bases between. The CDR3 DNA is TGTGCCAGCAGCTTAAGCGTCGCGGAGACCCAGTACTTC. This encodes CASSLSVAETQYF. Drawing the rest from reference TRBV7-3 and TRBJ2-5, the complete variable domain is GAGVSQTPSNKVTEKGKYVELRCDPISGHTALYWYRQSLGQGPEFLIYFQGTGAADDSGLPNDRFFAVRPEGSVSTLKIQRTERGDSAVYLCASSLSVAETQYFGPGTRLLVL.

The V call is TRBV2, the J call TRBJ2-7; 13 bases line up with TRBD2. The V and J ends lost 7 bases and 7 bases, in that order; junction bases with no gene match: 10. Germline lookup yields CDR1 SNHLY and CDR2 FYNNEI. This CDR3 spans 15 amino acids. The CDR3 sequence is CASNLSGTSGMEQYF. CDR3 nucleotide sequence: TGTGCCAGCAACCTATCCGGGACTAGCGGGATGGAGCAGTACTTC.

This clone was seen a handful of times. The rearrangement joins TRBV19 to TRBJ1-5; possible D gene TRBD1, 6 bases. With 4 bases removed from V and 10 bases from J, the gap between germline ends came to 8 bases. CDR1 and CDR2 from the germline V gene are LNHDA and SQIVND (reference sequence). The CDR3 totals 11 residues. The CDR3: CASSNREPQHF. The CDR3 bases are TGTGCCAGTAGTAACAGGGAACCCCAGCATTTT.

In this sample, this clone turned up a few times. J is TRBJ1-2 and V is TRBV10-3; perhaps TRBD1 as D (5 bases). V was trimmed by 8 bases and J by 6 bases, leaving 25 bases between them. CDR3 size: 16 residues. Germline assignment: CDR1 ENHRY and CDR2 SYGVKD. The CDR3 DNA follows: TGTGCCATCCAGGGACTTTCGGCCCCCGGAATAGATGGCTACACCTTC. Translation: CAIQGLSAPGIDGYTF.

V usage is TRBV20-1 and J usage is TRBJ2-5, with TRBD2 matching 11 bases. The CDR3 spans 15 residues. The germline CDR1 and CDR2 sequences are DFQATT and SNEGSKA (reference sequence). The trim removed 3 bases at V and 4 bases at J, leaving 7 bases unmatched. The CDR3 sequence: CSASVLAGGGETQYF. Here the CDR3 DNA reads TGCAGTGCTAGTGTCCTAGCGGGGGGTGGAGAGACCCAGTACTTC.

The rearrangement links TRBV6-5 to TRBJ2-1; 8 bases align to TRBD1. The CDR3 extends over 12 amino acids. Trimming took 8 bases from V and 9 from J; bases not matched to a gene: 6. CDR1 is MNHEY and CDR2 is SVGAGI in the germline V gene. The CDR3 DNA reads TGTGCCAGCGGTCAGGGGGCGCGTGAGCAGTTCTTC. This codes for CASGQGAREQFF.

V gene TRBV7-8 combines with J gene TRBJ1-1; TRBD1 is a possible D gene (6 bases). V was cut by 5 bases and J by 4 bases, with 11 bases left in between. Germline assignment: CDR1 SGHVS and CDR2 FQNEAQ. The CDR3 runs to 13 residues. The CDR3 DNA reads TGTGCCAGCAGCCCTACAGGGATCACTGAAGCTTTCTTT. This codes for CASSPTGITEAFF.

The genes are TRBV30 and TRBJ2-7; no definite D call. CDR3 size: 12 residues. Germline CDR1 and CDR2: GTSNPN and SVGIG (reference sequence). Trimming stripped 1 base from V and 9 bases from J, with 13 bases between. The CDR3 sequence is CAWSADNFGQYF. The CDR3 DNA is TGTGCCTGGAGTGCCGACAACTTCGGGCAGTACTTC.

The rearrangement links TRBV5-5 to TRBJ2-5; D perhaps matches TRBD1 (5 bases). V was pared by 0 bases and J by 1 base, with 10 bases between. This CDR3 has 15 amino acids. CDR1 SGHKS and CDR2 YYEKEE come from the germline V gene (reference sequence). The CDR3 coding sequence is TGTGCCAGCAGCTTGGAGGGGCTATCCCAAGAGACCCAGTACTTC. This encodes CASSLEGLSQETQYF.

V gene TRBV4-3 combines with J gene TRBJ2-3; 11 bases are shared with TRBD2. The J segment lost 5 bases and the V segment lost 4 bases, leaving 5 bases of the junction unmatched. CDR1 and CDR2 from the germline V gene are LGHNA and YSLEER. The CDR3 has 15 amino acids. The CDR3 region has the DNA TGCGCCAGCAGCCCCGGACTAGCGGGTATAGATACGCAGTATTTT. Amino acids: CASSPGLAGIDTQYF.

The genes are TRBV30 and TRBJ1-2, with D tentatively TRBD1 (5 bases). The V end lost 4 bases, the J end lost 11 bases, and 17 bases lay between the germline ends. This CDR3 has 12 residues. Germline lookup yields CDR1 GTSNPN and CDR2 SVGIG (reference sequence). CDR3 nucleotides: TGTGCCTGGACCCCCCAACACGGGGGATACACCTTC. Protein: CAWTPQHGGYTF.

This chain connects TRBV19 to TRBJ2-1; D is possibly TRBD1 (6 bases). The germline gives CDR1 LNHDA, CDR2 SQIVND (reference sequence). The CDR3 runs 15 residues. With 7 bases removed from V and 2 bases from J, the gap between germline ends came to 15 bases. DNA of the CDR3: TGTGCCAGTACCAAAACAGGGCTTCCCTACAATGAGCAGTTCTTC. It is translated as CASTKTGLPYNEQFF.